Listed below are T cell receptor beta chains from one sample, sequenced in a study of identical twins. Each CDR3 protein gets one entry after TCRdb re-called the 5' RACE reads with MiXCR. The table lists some 1,700,000 distinct CDR3 sequences, around 33% of them singletons. Sequencing was done on a sample of cord blood. These receptors came from a newborn girl in good health. The CDR3 runs from the conserved cysteine through the conserved F or W. Each record gives: CDR3 length, V gene, J gene, D gene, clone size, CDR3 protein, CDR3 DNA. D genes are given only for firm matches. A clone size is listed for some rows: how often the clone was seen (once, few, many), or a class if it is expanded.

15	TRBV6-5	TRBJ1-1	-	few	CASSYSSAGRTEAFF	TGTGCCAGCAGTTACTCGAGCGCAGGGCGGACTGAAGCTTTCTTT
13	TRBV7-9	TRBJ1-2	-	-	CASSYPLGGGYTF	TGTGCCAGCAGCTACCCCCTAGGGGGAGGCTACACCTTC
17	TRBV28	TRBJ1-4	TRBD1	-	CASSFPRDRAVNEKLFF	TGTGCCAGCAGTTTCCCTCGGGACAGGGCCGTCAATGAAAAACTGTTTTTT
14	TRBV6-5	TRBJ1-6	-	-	CASGAPERSSPLHF	TGTGCCAGCGGGGCCCCAGAACGGAGTTCACCCCTCCACTTT
13	TRBV28	TRBJ2-3	-	-	CAGSLSTTDTQYF	TGTGCCGGCAGTCTCTCCACCACAGATACGCAGTATTTT
12	TRBV6-6	TRBJ1-5	-	few	CASADSNQPQHF	TGTGCCAGCGCGGACAGCAATCAGCCCCAGCATTTT
12	TRBV25-1	TRBJ2-1	-	few	CASSESLGPKFF	TGTGCCAGCAGTGAATCCCTGGGACCAAAGTTCTTC
14	TRBV7-2	TRBJ2-7	-	-	CEGSLRGFPYEQYF	TGTGAGGGCAGCTTACGGGGTTTTCCCTACGAGCAGTACTTC
14	TRBV3-1	TRBJ1-2	-	-	CASSQDTAGNGYTF	TGTGCCAGCAGCCAAGATACGGCAGGGAATGGCTACACCTTC
15	TRBV25-1	TRBJ2-3	TRBD2	-	CASSASGNHTDTQYF	TGTGCCAGCAGTGCCAGCGGGAACCACACAGATACGCAGTATTTT
12	TRBV5-1	TRBJ2-5	-	-	CASQAGVETQYF	TGCGCCAGTCAAGCAGGGGTCGAGACCCAGTACTTC
14	TRBV20-1	TRBJ1-2	-	-	CSARDGGGVHGYTF	TGCAGTGCTAGAGATGGCGGGGGCGTTCATGGCTACACCTTC
14	TRBV10-3	TRBJ1-2	TRBD1	few	CAIISSGQGAGYTF	TGTGCCATCATCTCCTCGGGACAGGGGGCTGGCTACACCTTC
14	TRBV14	TRBJ1-2	-	-	CASSQVGPGSGYTF	TGTGCCAGCAGCCAAGTGGGTCCGGGCTCTGGCTACACCTTC
14	TRBV6-5	TRBJ2-2	TRBD2	-	CASSGTSGRGELFF	TGTGCCAGCAGCGGGACTAGCGGGAGGGGGGAGCTGTTTTTT
10	TRBV29-1	TRBJ2-7	TRBD1	many	CSENRDRGYF	TGCAGCGAAAACCGGGACAGGGGGTACTTC
14	TRBV12-3/TRBV12-4	TRBJ2-7	TRBD2	-	CASSKAGLPGALYF	TGTGCCAGCAGCAAAGCGGGGCTCCCGGGAGCTTTGTACTTC